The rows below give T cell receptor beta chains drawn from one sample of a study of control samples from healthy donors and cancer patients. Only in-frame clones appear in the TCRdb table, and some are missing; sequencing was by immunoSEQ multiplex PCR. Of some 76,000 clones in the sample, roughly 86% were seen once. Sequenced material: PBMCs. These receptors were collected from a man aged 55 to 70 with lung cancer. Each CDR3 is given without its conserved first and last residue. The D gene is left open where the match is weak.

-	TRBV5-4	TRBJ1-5	ASSLGGAGQPQH
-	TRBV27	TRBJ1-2	ASSFSGRDVGYT
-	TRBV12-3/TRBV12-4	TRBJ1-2	ASSGIVGDGYT
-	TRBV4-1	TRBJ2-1	ASSQVTLANEQF
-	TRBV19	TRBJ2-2	ASTISRESGELF
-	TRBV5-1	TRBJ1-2	ASSLDRAGYT
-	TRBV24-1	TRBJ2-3	ATSDFSGGALTQY
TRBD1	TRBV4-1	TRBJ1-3	ASSLHLGQGSSGNTIY
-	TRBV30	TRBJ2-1	AWSVLGMGEQF
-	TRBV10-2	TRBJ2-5	ASSDRQVGETQY
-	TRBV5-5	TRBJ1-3	ASSLITGTGNTIY
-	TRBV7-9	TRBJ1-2	ASSLDTDYGYT
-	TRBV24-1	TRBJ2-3	ATSDLGPTDTQY
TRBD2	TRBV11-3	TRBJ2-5	ASSGSGVSGETQY
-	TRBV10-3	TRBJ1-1	AISGPPESPLWTEAF
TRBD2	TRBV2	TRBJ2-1	ASRDGGGYNEQF
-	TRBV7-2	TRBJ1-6	ASSSTGWEWNSPLH
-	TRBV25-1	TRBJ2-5	ASSHKRGGGETQY
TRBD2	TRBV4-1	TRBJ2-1	ASSQEIAGGYNEQF
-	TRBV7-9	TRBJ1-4	ASTKGGQGEKLF
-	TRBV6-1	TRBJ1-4	ASSEVMVGINEKLF
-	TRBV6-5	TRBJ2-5	ASSHQETQY
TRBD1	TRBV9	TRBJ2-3	ASSASTGGADTQY
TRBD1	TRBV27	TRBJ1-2	ASRPYQGEGWYGYT
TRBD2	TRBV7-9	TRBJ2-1	ASSRGGPRGNEQF
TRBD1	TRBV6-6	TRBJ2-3	ASSQGTGGKYTQY
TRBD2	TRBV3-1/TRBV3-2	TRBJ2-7	ASSQDKGLAGTLVEQY
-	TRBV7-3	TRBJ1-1	ASSAYMNTEAF
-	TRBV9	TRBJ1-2	ASSPRHTENYGYT